This TCR beta chain derives from a study of blood T cell repertoires in COVID-19. About the study: Sites across the United States, Italy and Spain contributed samples from acute and convalescent COVID-19.

Trimming shortened V by 5 bases and J by 0 bases, and 11 bases separated the two germline ends. The V gene's germline CDR1 is MNHEY and CDR2 SVGAGI. The CDR3 is 14 amino acids. This clone was counted at least ten times. Authors' processing steps: Estimation of nucleated cell counts relied on the amplification of reference gene primers. The repertoire was sequenced with immunoSEQ multiplex PCR; TCRdb's copy has only in-frame clones and lacks some. The V and J calls and clone size were taken over from that table, and D and trimming were inferred from the DNA. The table lists about 220,000 clones, around 82% of them singletons, with 3.5% to 4% in the top ten.

The specimen was peripheral blood. The rearrangement uses TRBV6-5 and TRBJ2-7, with D possibly being TRBD1 (6 bases). The receptor was isolated from an elderly woman with acute or convalescent COVID-19. The CDR3: CASSRGQHSYEQYF. CDR3 DNA: TGTGCCAGCAGTCGCGGACAGCACTCCTACGAGCAGTACTTC.